This T cell receptor (beta chain) was captured in a study of blood T cell repertoires in COVID-19. Study overall: Specimens from acute and convalescent COVID-19 originated in the United States, Italy and Spain. PBMCs, B-cell-depleted T cells, or T cells were the source of the cDNA or gDNA that made up the material.

Germline values: CDR1 SGHRS, CDR2 YFSETQ. The CDR3 extends over 14 amino acids. V gave up 4 bases and J gave up 4 bases; unmatched junction bases: 4. Authors' methods: Reference gene primer amplification gave nucleated cell count estimates. The assay was immunoSEQ multiplex PCR, and TCRdb's table has in-frame clones only and misses some. V, J and clone size reflect that table, while D and trimming were determined from the DNA. The data show some 330,000 clones, 88% seen once. The sequence came from a woman in her forties or fifties with active or convalescent COVID-19. The sequencing sample was made of peripheral blood. The chain has TRBV5-1 and TRBJ1-2; 10 positions match TRBD1. The CDR3 protein is CASSPGQGIYGYTF. DNA for the CDR3: TGCGCCAGCAGCCCGGGACAGGGGATCTATGGCTACACCTTC.